This T cell receptor beta chain is drawn from a study of Ad26.COV2.S vaccination and SARS-CoV-2 variants. Points from the study as a whole: Ad26.COV2.S recipients had broader spike-specific TCRs (P = 0.0014). Measures of TCR breadth and depth may have fallen short of total T cell responses.

The germline CDR1 and CDR2 sequences are SEHNR and FQNEAQ (reference sequence). V lost 5 bases to trimming and J lost 5 bases; unmatched junction nucleotides: 9. CDR3 length: 15 residues. Using immunoSEQ multiplex PCR, the repertoire was profiled, and TCRdb retains in-frame clones only, with some absent. The table records approximately 410,000 clones, roughly 88% of them present only once. Treatment reported: about 20 received Ad26.COV2.S at low or high dose, single or two shots; about five received placebo; per-sample allocation not given. Day 63 after the first vaccine or placebo injection was the time point for sampling. The administered vaccine (an Ad26 vector) expressed Wuhan-strain SARS-CoV-2 spike. On this clone itself: Its antigen remains unidentified.

The material sequenced was peripheral blood, taken in a trial of Ad26.COV2.S vaccine versus placebo. The receptor was isolated from a person between 18 and 60 years old who received the Ad26.COV2.S COVID-19 vaccine or a placebo. The rearrangement uses TRBV7-9 and TRBJ2-1, with TRBD2 matching over 7 bases. In DNA, the CDR3 is TGTGCCAGCAGCACCTCCGGGGACTATAACAATGAGCAGTTCTTC. Its translation is CASSTSGDYNNEQFF.